This TCR beta chain was captured in a study of human CD8 memory T cell subsets. Study-level results: Chao1 estimates suggested stem-like memory T cells were more diverse than precursor exhausted T cells.

Making the TCR beta libraries relied on UMI-labeled 5' RACE. From the 5' RACE reads, TCRdb lists one entry per CDR3 protein and no DNA. In total, the table holds about 18,000 distinct CDR3 sequences. In each subset, RNA was taken from duplicate vials, each of approximately 140,000 sorted CD8+ T cells. About this clonotype itself: Antigen: not known.

This TCR derives from a human donor in good health. The sequenced sample was CD8+ T cells from PBMCs.

The CDR3 loop reads CASSQDRSNYGYTF. The chain has TRBV3-1 and TRBJ1-2. CDR1 is LGHDT, CDR2 YNNKEL, per germline (reference sequence). The CDR3 has 14 residues.